This TCR beta chain originates from a study of blood T cell repertoires in COVID-19. Looking at the study overall: The United States, Italy and Spain supplied acute and convalescent COVID-19 samples.

Germline values: CDR1 SGDLS, CDR2 YYNGEE. The CDR3 contains 14 residues. V lost 4 bases, J lost 10 bases, and 3 bases stayed unmatched. Data came from immunoSEQ multiplex PCR; TCRdb stores just in-frame clones and leaves some out. The sample includes 250,000 to 350,000 clones, more than 70% of them seen just once. The chain recombines TRBV9 with TRBJ2-2; TRBD2 matches 14 bases. Sequenced material: peripheral blood. This receptor was identified in a woman aged 50 to 60 with acute or convalescent COVID-19. The CDR3 reads CASSMGLAGAELFF. CDR3 bases: TGTGCCAGCAGCATGGGACTAGCGGGGGCGGAGCTGTTTTTT. The complete variable domain, with remaining parts taken from reference TRBV9 and TRBJ2-2, reads DSGVTQTPKHLITATGQRVTLRCSPRSGDLSVYWYQQSLDQGLQFLIQYYNGEERAKGNILERFSAQQFPDLHSELNLSSLELGDSALYFCASSMGLAGAELFFGEGSRLTVL.